This T cell receptor (beta chain) appears in the sequencing data of a study of cytomegalovirus exposure and HLA in healthy donors. Looking at the study overall: Ancestry clustering placed about four fifths of 350 to 500 genotyped donors in the Caucasian-associated cluster. General study findings and limits: Clonal expansion was found to be greater in HLA-associated TCR beta chains than in equally common others in a later analysis. Reportedly, fewer N-insertions than the approximately 700-donor mean appeared in an Asian-associated ancestry cluster in a later analysis.

Researchers ran the PCR with 60 Vbeta and 13 Jbeta primers. Original data processing: In a later analysis, 8.5 million to 14 million of tens of millions of unique beta chains occurred in at least two donors. The method was immunoSEQ multiplex PCR; TCRdb's version includes in-frame clones alone and lacks a portion of them. From that table come the V and J calls and clone size; the DNA was used to work out D and trimming. The sample has about 140,000 clones, about three quarters seen once; the top ten hold roughly 1.3%. The CDR3 contains 14 residues. The junction had 2 bases not matched to a gene; V was cut back by 3 bases and J by 0 bases. The germline V gene has CDR1 SGDLS and CDR2 YYNGEE. As to this clone: The antigen is not known.

Sequencing was carried out using PBMCs. This chain links TRBV9 with TRBJ1-1; 7 nucleotides agree with TRBD1. The origin of this receptor is a woman between 40 and 50 years old in good health and CMV-seronegative. The CDR3 spells CASSEGTVNTEAFF. CDR3 sequence (DNA): TGTGCCAGCAGCGAGGGGACAGTGAACACTGAAGCTTTCTTT.